The T cell receptor beta chain described here comes from a study of cytomegalovirus exposure and HLA in healthy donors. PCR was performed using 60 Vbeta and 13 Jbeta primers. Profiled with immunoSEQ multiplex PCR; TCRdb holds only in-frame clones, not every one. The sample carries approximately 90,000 clones, under 80% recorded once. Details on this clone: Its antigen is undetermined.

The ends lost 4 bases at V and 1 base at J; junction bases unmatched: 10. The CDR3 is 17 amino acids. CDR1 and CDR2 (germline): MGHRA, YSYEKL. Study-level results: Earlier analysis found most TCR beta V segments productive about 90% or about 30% of the time. The authors later found HLA-associated TCR beta chains more clonally expanded than equally common others.

This receptor was obtained from a boy between 10 and 17 years old in good health and CMV-seronegative. Sequencing used PBMCs. The rearrangement joins TRBV4-1 to TRBJ2-1; 7 bases line up with TRBD1. CDR3 nucleotides: TGCGCCAGCAGCCCAAGTATCATCAGGGGGTCCTACAATGAGCAGTTCTTC. This gives the protein CASSPSIIRGSYNEQFF.